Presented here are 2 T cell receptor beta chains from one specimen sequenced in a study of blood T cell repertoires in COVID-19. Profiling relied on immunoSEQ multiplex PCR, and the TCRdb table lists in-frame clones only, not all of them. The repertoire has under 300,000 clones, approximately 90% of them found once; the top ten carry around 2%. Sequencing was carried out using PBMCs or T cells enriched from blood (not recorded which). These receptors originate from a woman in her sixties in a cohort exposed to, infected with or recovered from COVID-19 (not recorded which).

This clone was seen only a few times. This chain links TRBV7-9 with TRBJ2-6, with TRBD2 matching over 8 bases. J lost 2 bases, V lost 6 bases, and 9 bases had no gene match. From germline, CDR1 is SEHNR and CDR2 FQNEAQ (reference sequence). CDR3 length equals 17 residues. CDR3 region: CASSRTGGGAGANVLTF. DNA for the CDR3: TGTGCCAGCAGTCGTACGGGAGGGGGAGCTGGGGCCAACGTCCTGACTTTC.

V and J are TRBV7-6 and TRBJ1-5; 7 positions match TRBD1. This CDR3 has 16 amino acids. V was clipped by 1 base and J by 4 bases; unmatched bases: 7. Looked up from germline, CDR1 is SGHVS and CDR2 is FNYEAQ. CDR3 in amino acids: CASSLGGRGANQPQHF. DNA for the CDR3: TGTGCCAGCAGCTTAGGGGGCAGGGGGGCAAATCAGCCCCAGCATTTT.